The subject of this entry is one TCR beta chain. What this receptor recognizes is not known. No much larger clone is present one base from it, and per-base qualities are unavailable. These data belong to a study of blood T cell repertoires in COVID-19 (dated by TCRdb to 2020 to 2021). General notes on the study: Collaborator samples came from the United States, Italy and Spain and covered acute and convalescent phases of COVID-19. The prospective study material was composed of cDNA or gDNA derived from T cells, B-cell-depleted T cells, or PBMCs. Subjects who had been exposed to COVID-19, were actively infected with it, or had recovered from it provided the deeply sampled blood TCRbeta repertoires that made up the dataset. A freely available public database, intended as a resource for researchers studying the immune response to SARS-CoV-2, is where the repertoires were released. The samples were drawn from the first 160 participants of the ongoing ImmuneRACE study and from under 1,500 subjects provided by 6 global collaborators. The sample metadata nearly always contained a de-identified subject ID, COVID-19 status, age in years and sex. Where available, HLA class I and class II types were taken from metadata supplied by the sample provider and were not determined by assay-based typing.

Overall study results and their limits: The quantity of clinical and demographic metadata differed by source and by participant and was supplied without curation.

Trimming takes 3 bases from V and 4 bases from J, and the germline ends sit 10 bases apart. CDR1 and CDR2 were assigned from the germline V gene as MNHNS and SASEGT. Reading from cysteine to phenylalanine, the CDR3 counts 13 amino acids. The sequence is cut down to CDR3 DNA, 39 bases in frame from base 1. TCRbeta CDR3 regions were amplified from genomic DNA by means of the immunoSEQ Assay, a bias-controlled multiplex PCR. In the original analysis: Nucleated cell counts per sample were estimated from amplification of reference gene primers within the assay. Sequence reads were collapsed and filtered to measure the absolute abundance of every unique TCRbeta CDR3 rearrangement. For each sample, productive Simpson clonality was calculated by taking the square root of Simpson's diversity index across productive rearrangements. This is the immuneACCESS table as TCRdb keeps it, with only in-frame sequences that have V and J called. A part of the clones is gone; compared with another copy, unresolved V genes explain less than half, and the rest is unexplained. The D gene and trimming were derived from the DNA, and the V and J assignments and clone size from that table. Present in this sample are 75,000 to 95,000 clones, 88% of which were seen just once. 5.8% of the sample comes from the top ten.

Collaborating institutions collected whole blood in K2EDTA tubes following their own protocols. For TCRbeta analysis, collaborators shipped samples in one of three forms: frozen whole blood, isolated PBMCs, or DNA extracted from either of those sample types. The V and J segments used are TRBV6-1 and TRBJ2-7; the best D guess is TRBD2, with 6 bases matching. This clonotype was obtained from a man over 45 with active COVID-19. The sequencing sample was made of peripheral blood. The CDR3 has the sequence CASSDDRGYEQYF. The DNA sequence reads TGTGCCAGCAGTGACGATCGGGGGTACGAGCAGTACTTC.